This T cell receptor beta chain came from a study of sequential checkpoint blockade in melanoma. Study details: Arm A got nivolumab then ipilimumab; arm B the reverse, 1:1. Each arm's sequence ended with maintenance nivolumab.

The V gene's germline CDR1 is MNHEY and CDR2 SMNVEV (reference sequence). Trimming removed 8 bases from V and 5 bases from J, with 12 bases in between. This CDR3 has 13 amino acids. Treatment indicated: randomized to nivolumab then ipilimumab (arm A) or the reverse (arm B). None of the patients previously received DNA-damaging chemotherapy. PBMC sorting kept live CD3+CD8+ cells without CD19 or CD56. The method was immunoSEQ multiplex PCR; TCRdb's version includes in-frame clones alone and lacks a portion of them. The table has about 11,000 clones, approximately 80% seen once. The V call is TRBV27, the J call TRBJ1-4; weak D call: TRBD1 (5 bases). Here the sequenced sample was CD8+ T cells sorted from blood (inferred from file names), taken from a patient given nivolumab and ipilimumab in sequence. This clonotype originated in a human donor with melanoma. CDR3 sequence (DNA): TGTGCCAGCGGACGGGGGGGGAATGAAAAACTGTTTTTT. Its translation is CASGRGGNEKLFF. The complete variable domain, with remaining parts taken from reference TRBV27 and TRBJ1-4, reads EAQVTQNPRYLITVTGKKLTVTCSQNMNHEYMSWYRQDPGLGLRQIYYSMNVEVTDKGDVPEGYKVSRKEKRNFPLILESPSPNQTSLYFCASGRGGNEKLFFGSGTQLSVL.